The clone carrying this TCR beta chain occurred once. What it binds is not known. Germline CDR1 reads LNHDA; CDR2 reads SQIVND (reference sequence). With 3 bases removed from V and 4 bases from J, the gap between germline ends came to 3 bases. CDR3 size: 12 residues. Depth targeted 1 in 200,000 to 1 in 1 million T cells, averaging around 9.5x coverage per clonotype. The repertoire was sequenced with immunoSEQ multiplex PCR; TCRdb's copy has only in-frame clones and lacks some. The data contain a few hundred thousand clones, about 61% of them seen just once; the ten biggest clones take up roughly 6.8%. The sample comes from a study of cytotoxic CD8 clonotypes in ibrutinib-treated CLL. Findings of the study overall: Upon ibrutinib response clonality rose, and upon progression it fell back toward baseline.

The V and J genes are TRBV19 and TRBJ2-2; no clear D. The TCR originated in a human donor with chronic lymphocytic leukemia. The starting material was PBMCs, obtained after 36 months of ibrutinib treatment. In DNA, the CDR3 is TGTGCCAGTAGTATCAGCACCGGGGAGCTGTTTTTT. Its translation: CASSISTGELFF.